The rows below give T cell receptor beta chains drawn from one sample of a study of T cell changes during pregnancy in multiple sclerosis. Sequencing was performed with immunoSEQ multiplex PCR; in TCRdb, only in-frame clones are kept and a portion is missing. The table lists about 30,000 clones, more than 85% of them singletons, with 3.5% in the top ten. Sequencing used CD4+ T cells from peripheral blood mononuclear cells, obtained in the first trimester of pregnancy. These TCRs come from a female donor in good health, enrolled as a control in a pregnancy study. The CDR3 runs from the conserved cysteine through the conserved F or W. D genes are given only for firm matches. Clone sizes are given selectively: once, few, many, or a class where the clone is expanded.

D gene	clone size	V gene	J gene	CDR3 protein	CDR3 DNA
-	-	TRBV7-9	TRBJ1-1	CASSLQQGETEAFF	TGTGCCAGCAGCTTACAACAGGGCGAAACTGAAGCTTTCTTT
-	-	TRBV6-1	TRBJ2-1	CASSEQGPAYNEQFF	TGTGCCAGCAGTGAACAGGGGCCGGCATACAATGAGCAGTTCTTC
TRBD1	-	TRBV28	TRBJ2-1	CASRSGQSSYNEQFF	TGTGCCAGCAGATCGGGACAGAGCTCCTACAATGAGCAGTTCTTC
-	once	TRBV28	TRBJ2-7	CASSPPMTAKLSYEQYF	TGTGCCAGCAGTCCACCCATGACAGCGAAGCTCTCCTACGAGCAGTACTTC
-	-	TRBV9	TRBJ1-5	CASSVGAGSSQPQHF	TGTGCCAGCAGCGTAGGAGCAGGGTCGAGCCAGCCCCAGCATTTT
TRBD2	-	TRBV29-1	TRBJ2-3	CSVGLAGGVDTQYF	TGCAGCGTGGGACTAGCGGGAGGTGTGGATACGCAGTATTTT
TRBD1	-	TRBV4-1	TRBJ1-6	CASADVITGGPRDSPLHF	TGCGCCAGCGCCGACGTTATAACAGGGGGCCCTAGGGATTCACCCCTCCACTTT
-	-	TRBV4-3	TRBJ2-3	CASSQEPLADTQYF	TGCGCCAGCAGCCAAGAACCCCTAGCGGATACGCAGTATTTT
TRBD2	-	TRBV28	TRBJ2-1	CASNSGTSGHNEQFF	TGTGCCAGCAACTCCGGGACTAGCGGGCACAATGAGCAGTTCTTC
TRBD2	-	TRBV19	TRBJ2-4	CASKGLAGTYWCKNIQYF	TGTGCCAGTAAGGGACTAGCGGGGACCTATTGGTGCAAAAACATTCAGTACTTC
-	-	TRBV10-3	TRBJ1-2	CAIRGEGAYGYTF	TGTGCCATCCGAGGTGAGGGAGCCTATGGCTACACCTTC
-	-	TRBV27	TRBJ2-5	CASSLGAVHSQGRETQYF	TGTGCCAGCAGTTTAGGGGCCGTCCATAGTCAAGGAAGGGAGACCCAGTACTTC
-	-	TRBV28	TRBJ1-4	CATFADSANEKLFF	TGTGCCACCTTTGCCGACAGCGCTAATGAAAAACTGTTTTTT
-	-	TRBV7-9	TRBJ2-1	CASSLEQELNEQFF	TGTGCCAGCAGCTTAGAACAGGAGTTAAATGAGCAGTTCTTC
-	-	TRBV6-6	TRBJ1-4	CASSSTGETTNEKLFF	TGTGCCAGCAGTTCGACGGGTGAGACAACTAATGAAAAACTGTTTTTT
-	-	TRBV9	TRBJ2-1	CASSVVGGRDNEQFF	TGTGCCAGCAGCGTAGTAGGTGGCAGGGACAATGAGCAGTTCTTC
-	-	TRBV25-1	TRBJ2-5	CASNGGETQYF	TGTGCCAGCAACGGGGGAGAGACCCAGTACTTC
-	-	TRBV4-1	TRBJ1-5	CASSNQGTSNQPQHF	TGCGCCAGCAGCAATCAGGGGACTAGCAATCAGCCCCAGCATTTT
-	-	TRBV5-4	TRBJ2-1	CASSLRGGPSNEQFF	TGTGCCAGCAGCTTGAGGGGGGGGCCTTCCAATGAGCAGTTCTTC
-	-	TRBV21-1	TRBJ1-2	CASSKVGGGRRNCPNYGYTF	TGTGCCAGCAGCAAAGTGGGGGGAGGAAGGCGGAACTGTCCTAACTATGGCTACACCTTC
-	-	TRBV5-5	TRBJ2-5	CASSLAGASETQYF	TGTGCCAGCAGCTTGGCAGGGGCATCGGAGACCCAGTACTTC
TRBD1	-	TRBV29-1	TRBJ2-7	CSVSGTATYSYEQYF	TGCAGCGTCTCCGGGACAGCAACCTACTCCTACGAGCAGTACTTC
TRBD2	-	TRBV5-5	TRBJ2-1	CASSPGGAGHNEQFF	TGTGCCAGCAGCCCGGGAGGTGCCGGGCACAATGAGCAGTTCTTC
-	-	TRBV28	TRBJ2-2	CASSDREAGELFF	TGTGCCAGCAGTGACAGGGAGGCCGGGGAGCTGTTTTTT
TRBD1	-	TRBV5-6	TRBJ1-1	CASSRWGQLMNTEAFF	TGTGCCAGCAGCCGTTGGGGACAGCTCATGAACACTGAAGCTTTCTTT
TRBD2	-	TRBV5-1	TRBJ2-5	CASSSGTSGVFSQETQYF	TGCGCCAGCAGCAGCGGGACTAGCGGGGTCTTTTCTCAAGAGACCCAGTACTTC
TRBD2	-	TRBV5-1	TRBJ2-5	CASSQGLAGVQETQYF	TGCGCCAGCAGCCAGGGACTAGCGGGGGTCCAAGAGACCCAGTACTTC
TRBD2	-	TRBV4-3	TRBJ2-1	CASSPDLVASGRAREQFF	TGCGCCAGCAGCCCCGACCTAGTAGCTAGCGGGAGGGCGAGGGAGCAGTTCTTC
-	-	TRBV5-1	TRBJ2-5	CASSLLGTLQETQYF	TGCGCCAGCAGCTTACTAGGGACACTGCAAGAGACCCAGTACTTC
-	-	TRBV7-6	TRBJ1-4	CASSLRLQGRENEKLFF	TGTGCCAGCAGCTTACGCCTACAGGGCAGGGAAAATGAAAAACTGTTTTTT
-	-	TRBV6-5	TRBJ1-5	CASSPGPGSNQPQHF	TGTGCCAGCAGTCCTGGACCGGGGAGCAATCAGCCCCAGCATTTT
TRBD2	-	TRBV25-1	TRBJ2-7	CASRRTSGGAYEQYF	TGTGCCAGCAGAAGGACTAGCGGGGGGGCCTACGAGCAGTACTTC
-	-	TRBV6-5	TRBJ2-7	CASTQGGATGKPYF	TGTGCCAGCACCCAAGGGGGGGCAACAGGGAAGCCGTACTTC
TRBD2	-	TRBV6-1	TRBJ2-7	CASRGGERYYEQYF	TGTGCCAGCCGTGGGGGGGAGCGGTACTACGAGCAGTACTTC
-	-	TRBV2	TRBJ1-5	CASNRGNQPQHF	TGTGCCTCCAATCGGGGCAATCAGCCCCAGCATTTT
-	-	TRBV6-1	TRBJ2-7	CASNITPTPPDEQYF	TGTGCCAGCAATATAACCCCAACACCCCCCGACGAGCAGTACTTC
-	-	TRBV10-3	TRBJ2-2	CAISGGDAGELFF	TGTGCCATCAGCGGGGGTGACGCCGGGGAGCTGTTTTTT
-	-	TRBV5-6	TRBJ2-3	CASSLLYDSERPTDTQYF	TGTGCCAGCAGCTTGTTGTACGACTCCGAACGACCCACAGATACGCAGTATTTT
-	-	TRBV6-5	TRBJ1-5	CASTLQAGGNQPQHF	TGTGCCAGCACTCTCCAAGCGGGGGGGAATCAGCCCCAGCATTTT
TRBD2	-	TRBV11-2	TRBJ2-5	CASSLSSGGAETQYF	TGTGCCAGCAGCTTAAGTAGCGGGGGAGCAGAGACCCAGTACTTC
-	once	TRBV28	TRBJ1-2	CASSFGDFRGYTF	TGTGCCAGCAGTTTTGGGGACTTTAGGGGCTACACCTTC
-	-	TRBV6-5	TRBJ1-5	CASRSVNQPQHF	TGTGCCAGCAGGAGTGTCAATCAGCCCCAGCATTTT
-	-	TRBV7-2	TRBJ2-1	CASRLGLNIHNEQFF	TGTGCCAGCAGACTAGGACTAAATATCCACAATGAGCAGTTCTTC